The 23 T cell receptor beta chains presented below share a single source sample, sequenced in a study of blood T cell repertoires in COVID-19. Generated by immunoSEQ multiplex PCR, the TCRdb table keeps only in-frame clones and is missing some. The table shows 80,000 to 95,000 clones, with about 77% occurring only once. The sequenced sample was peripheral blood. The origin of the receptors is a woman aged 80 or older with acute or convalescent COVID-19.

The CDR3 reads CASSLQSGAAYNEQFF. The DNA of the CDR3 is TGTGCCAGCAGCTTACAATCGGGAGCAGCTTACAATGAGCAGTTCTTC. The genes are TRBV7-2 and TRBJ2-1, with D possibly TRBD2 on 6 matching bases. This CDR3 has 16 residues. Germline V lookup: CDR1 SGHTA, CDR2 FQGNSA. V was clipped by 2 bases and J by 4 bases, with 15 bases between them.

The V gene is TRBV6-5, the J gene TRBJ2-7, with TRBD1 as a possible D gene (6 bases). This CDR3 has 14 residues. Trimming took 5 bases from V and 5 from J, leaving 16 bases between them. Germline lookup yields CDR1 MNHEY and CDR2 SVGAGI. The CDR3 sequence is CASSPRDNADEQYF. Written as DNA, the CDR3 is TGTGCCAGCAGTCCCCGGGACAATGCGGACGAGCAGTACTTC.

The DNA for the CDR3 is TGTGCCAGCAGCACCGGGACCCAGGGGAGTGAAAAACTGTTTTTT. Its translation: CASSTGTQGSEKLFF. The gene calls are TRBV6-5 and TRBJ1-4, with a possible D match to TRBD1 (6 bases). CDR1 is MNHEY, CDR2 SVGAGI, per germline. The length of the CDR3 is 15 residues. Trimming cost V 6 bases and J 7 bases, with 18 bases left between them.

The V call is TRBV6-2 or TRBV6-3, the J call TRBJ1-4; 8 bases map to TRBD1. Per the germline V gene, CDR1 is MNHEY and CDR2 is SVGEGT. The V and J ends lost 2 bases and 8 bases, in that order; junction bases with no gene match: 4. This CDR3 comprises 14 residues. CDR3: CASSYTRTGEKLFF. The CDR3 bases are TGTGCCAGCAGTTACACTCGGACAGGGGAAAAACTGTTTTTT.

The chain carries TRBV4-1 and TRBJ1-1, with D possibly TRBD1 on 6 matching bases. CDR1 and CDR2 (germline): MGHRA, YSYEKL. The CDR3 extends over 14 amino acids. V lost 0 bases, J lost 6 bases, and 11 bases lay in between. CDR3 loop: CASSQDQGRAEAFF. In DNA, the CDR3 is TGCGCCAGCAGCCAAGATCAGGGGAGGGCTGAAGCTTTCTTT.

The CDR3 sequence is CASSYDPTGELFF. CDR3 DNA: TGTGCCAGCAGCTACGACCCTACAGGGGAACTGTTTTTT. The chain combines TRBV6-5 with TRBJ1-4, with 7 bases matching TRBD1. Germline CDR1 reads MNHEY; CDR2 reads SVGAGI. Losses at the gene ends were 6 bases for V and 12 bases for J; bases not matched to a gene: 10. There are 13 residues in the CDR3.

This chain links TRBV29-1 with TRBJ2-1, with D perhaps TRBD2 (6 bases). CDR1 and CDR2 from the germline V gene are SQVTM and ANQGSEA. The V and J ends lost 7 bases and 7 bases respectively, with 26 bases between them. The CDR3 runs 16 residues. CDR3 amino acids: CSAATGREWGWNEQFF. CDR3 coding DNA: TGCAGCGCCGCTACTGGCCGGGAGTGGGGTTGGAATGAGCAGTTCTTC.

This clone was observed a handful of times. The V and J genes are TRBV6-2 or TRBV6-3 and TRBJ2-1, with D uncertain. The CDR3 totals 14 residues. Between the trimmed V and J ends, which lost 3 bases and 2 bases, there was a span of 8 bases. Germline V gene data show CDR1 as MNHEY and CDR2 as SVGEGT. CDR3 loop: CASSYPRPYNEQFF. The CDR3, as DNA: TGTGCCAGCAGTTATCCGAGGCCCTACAATGAGCAGTTCTTC.

The rearrangement uses TRBV5-8 and TRBJ2-7; 12 bases are a match to TRBD2. The V gene end was trimmed by 4 bases and the J gene end by 3 bases; junction bases not matched to a gene: 8. The CDR3 is made up of 16 amino acids. Germline CDR1 and CDR2: SGHTS and YDEGEE. The CDR3 DNA is TGTGCCAGCAGCCCGTTGGGACTAGCGGGTTTCTACGAGCAGTACTTC. This encodes CASSPLGLAGFYEQYF. The full variable domain, its missing parts supplied by reference TRBV5-8 and TRBJ2-7, is EAGVTQSPTHLIKTRGQQATLRCSPISGHTSVYWYQQALGLGLQFLLWYDEGEERNRGNFPPRFSGRQFPNYSSELNVNALELEDSALYLCASSPLGLAGFYEQYFGPGTRLTVT.

The J gene is TRBJ1-4, the V gene TRBV16; 7 nucleotides match TRBD1. Trimming cost V 2 bases and J 3 bases; bases outside gene matches: 6. The CDR3 has 16 amino acids. CDR1 is KGHSY and CDR2 is FQNENV in the germline V gene. The CDR3 bases are TGTGCCAGCAGCCAACAGTTCGGGACAGCTAATGAAAAACTGTTTTTT. Encoded protein: CASSQQFGTANEKLFF.

The chain couples TRBV28 to TRBJ1-1, with a tentative D call TRBD1 (5 bases). This CDR3 is built from 15 residues. Trimming took off 7 bases at V and 3 bases at J, with 18 bases between the two ends. The germline V gene encodes CDR1 MDHEN and CDR2 SYDVKM. This chain's CDR3 is CASITTGLGDTEAFF. The DNA for the CDR3 is TGTGCCAGCATTACCACCGGCCTAGGGGACACTGAAGCTTTCTTT.

This clone was seen only once. The rearrangement joins TRBV4-1 to TRBJ2-1; maybe TRBD2 (6 bases). CDR3 size: 14 residues. Trimming removed 1 base at V and 9 bases at J, with 13 bases between. Germline loops: CDR1 MGHRA, CDR2 YSYEKL. In DNA form, the CDR3 reads TGCGCCAGCAGCCAAGGGGCGGGGCCGCGTGAGCAGTTCTTC. Amino acid sequence: CASSQGAGPREQFF.

The chain recombines TRBV4-2 with TRBJ1-2, with D tentatively TRBD1 (6 bases). The CDR3 extends over 15 amino acids. V lost 1 base to trimming and J lost 4 bases, with 13 bases between them. Looked up from germline, CDR1 is LGHNA and CDR2 is YNFKEQ. In nucleotides, the CDR3 is TGTGCCAGCAGCCAAGGGACAGAGCCATTCTATGGCTACACCTTC. Its protein product is CASSQGTEPFYGYTF.

V gene TRBV6-5 combines with J gene TRBJ1-2; tentative D call: TRBD1 (6 bases). The V end lost 8 bases, the J end lost 3 bases, and 13 bases lay between the germline ends. The CDR3 consists of 13 residues. Germline CDR1 is MNHEY and CDR2 is SVGAGI. The CDR3 DNA sequence: TGTGCCAGCCGCGGGCAGGGGTACTATGGCTACACCTTC. This encodes CASRGQGYYGYTF.

This clone has a single count. The chain combines TRBV2 with TRBJ2-2; D may be TRBD2 (5 bases). The CDR3 runs 15 residues. The V and J ends lost 8 bases and 0 bases respectively, with 13 bases between them. Germline lookup yields CDR1 SNHLY and CDR2 FYNNEI. For the CDR3, the DNA is TGTGCCAGCGGAAAGCGGAACCCGAACACCGGGGAGCTGTTTTTT. This codes for CASGKRNPNTGELFF.

The chain is built from TRBV3-1 (or the pseudogene TRBV3-2) and TRBJ1-3; D is unclear. The CDR3 loop spans 15 amino acids. The germline CDR1 and CDR2 sequences are LGHDT and YNNKEL (reference sequence). V was shortened by 5 bases and J by 2 bases, with 13 bases between the two germline ends. For the CDR3, the DNA is TGTGCCAGCAGCGGGCCCTTACAGACTGGAAACACCATATATTTT. Residues: CASSGPLQTGNTIYF.

The genes are TRBV18 and TRBJ2-7; a weak D match, TRBD1 (5 bases). CDR1 KGHSH and CDR2 LQKENI come from the germline V gene. With 2 bases removed from V and 4 bases from J, the gap between germline ends came to 9 bases. The CDR3 sequence is 13 residues long. In DNA form, the CDR3 reads TGTGCCAGCTCACCAGACCAGGGTTACGAGCAGTACTTC. Residues: CASSPDQGYEQYF.

This chain joins TRBV27 and TRBJ1-5; TRBD1 agrees at 9 bases. The length of the CDR3 is 13 residues. Trimming at V came to 4 bases and at J to 14 bases, leaving 9 bases not matched to a gene. Germline CDR1 MNHEY, CDR2 SMNVEV (reference sequence). The CDR3 DNA reads as TGTGCCAGCAGTTACACTTTTCGGGACAGGGAGCATTTT. It translates to CASSYTFRDREHF.

The chain combines TRBV19 with TRBJ2-3; 8 bases match TRBD2. Germline loops: CDR1 LNHDA, CDR2 SQIVND (reference sequence). The CDR3 has 15 amino acids. The V segment lost 3 bases and the J segment 1 base; nucleotides outside the gene matches: 3. CDR3 sequence: CASSMVLAGTDTQYF. The CDR3 DNA reads as TGTGCCAGTAGTATGGTACTAGCGGGCACAGATACGCAGTATTTT.

The chain joins TRBV7-2 to TRBJ2-3; TRBD2 agrees at 12 bases. The germline V gene has CDR1 SGHTA and CDR2 FQGNSA. This CDR3 has 17 residues. Germline trimming cut 5 bases from V and 1 base from J; bases unmatched to any gene: 7. As DNA, the CDR3 is TGTGCCAGCAGCCAACGGACTAGCGGGGATCGCACAGATACGCAGTATTTT. It specifies CASSQRTSGDRTDTQYF.

The rearrangement links TRBV5-1 to TRBJ1-6; D remains ambiguous. Germline assignment: CDR1 SGHRS and CDR2 YFSETQ. The CDR3 has 14 residues. V lost 3 bases and J lost 8, with 12 bases in between. CDR3 coding DNA: TGCGCCAGCAGCTCGAACGCCGGGGATTCACCCCTCCACTTT. The encoded protein is CASSSNAGDSPLHF.

This chain links TRBV7-6 with TRBJ2-6; unclear D gene. The CDR3 length is 15 residues. Germline loops: CDR1 SGHVS, CDR2 FNYEAQ. Trimming shortened V by 6 bases and J by 2 bases, and 11 bases separated the two germline ends. CDR3 nucleotide sequence: TGTGCCAGCAGTTGGTCTCGGGCTGGGGCCAACGTCCTGACTTTC. Encoded protein: CASSWSRAGANVLTF.

The rearrangement links TRBV7-2 to TRBJ2-5; 11 nucleotides match TRBD2. The V segment lost 2 bases and the J segment 5 bases; nucleotides outside the gene matches: 7. Germline lookup yields CDR1 SGHTA and CDR2 FQGNSA. The CDR3 has 16 residues. For the CDR3, the DNA is TGTGCCAGCAGCTTATTTAGCGGGGGGGCCGGGGAGACCCAGTACTTC. It yields the protein CASSLFSGGAGETQYF.